This TCR beta chain is from a study of PD-L1 blockade in urothelial cancer. Findings and limits, study-wide: Blood clones associated with the tumor expanded more at 3 weeks in durable-benefit patients. Prediction of better survival came from below-median pretreatment blood TCR clonality.

TCRdb keeps only in-frame clones here, not all; method: immunoSEQ multiplex PCR. The sample shows about 120,000 clones, approximately 90% of them seen only once. On this clone: What it binds is unknown.

Time point meaning: peripheral blood 6 weeks after treatment start. Locally advanced or metastatic urothelial carcinoma affected the patients. The sample in question was PBMCs, obtained around atezolizumab (anti-PD-L1) treatment. The sequence derives from a man in his 60s with urothelial cancer.

Written as DNA, the CDR3 is TGTGCCAGCAGTCCAGCCCTAGCGGGAGGGTACGAGCAGTACTTC. This codes for CASSPALAGGYEQYF. This chain joins TRBV6-1 and TRBJ2-7; 12 nucleotides match TRBD2. The V gene end was trimmed by 5 bases and the J gene end by 4 bases; junction bases not matched to a gene: 6. The CDR3 totals 15 residues. Germline V gene lookup returns CDR1 MNHNS and CDR2 SASEGT.